This T cell receptor (beta chain) appears in the sequencing data of a study of T-cell memory formation after mild COVID-19. Findings and limits, study-wide: Confirmation of SARS-CoV-2 specificity was lacking for second-wave clones peaking day 37. The main location of contracting CD4+ clones was CM and EM, and that of contracting CD8+ clones was EMRA.

Losses at the gene ends were 3 bases for V and 2 bases for J; bases not matched to a gene: 6. Germline V gives CDR1 SQVTM, CDR2 ANQGSEA. The CDR3 consists of 14 residues. This clonotype was seen many times. Antigen: not known. TCRdb re-analysed the 5' RACE reads in MiXCR, keeping a single row per CDR3 protein. The profile covers more than 400,000 distinct CDR3 sequences, with 15% to 20% appearing a single time and 9% to 15% taken by the ten largest. Sequenced material: PBMCs or a T cell subset sorted from them (not recorded which). The rearrangement uses TRBV29-1 and TRBJ2-5, with TRBD1 matching over 7 bases. This receptor was identified in an adult woman who had mild COVID-19 (a few samples of this study predate the infection). Cell type and time point are not known. The CDR3 here is CSVDPSRGQETQYF. Written as DNA, the CDR3 is TGCAGCGTTGATCCCAGCAGGGGGCAAGAGACCCAGTACTTC. Together with reference TRBV29-1 and TRBJ2-5, the CDR3 gives the full variable domain: SAVISQKPSRDICQRGTSLTIQCQVDSQVTMMFWYRQQPGQSLTLIATANQGSEATYESGFVIDKFPISRPNLTFSTLTVSNMSPEDSSIYLCSVDPSRGQETQYFGPGTRLLVL.